This entry describes one T cell receptor beta chain. V lost 7 bases and J lost 9, with 12 bases in between. CDR1 is KGHDR and CDR2 is SFDVKD in the germline V gene. The CDR3 sequence is 12 residues long. Each sample yielded at least 6 micrograms of PBMC total RNA. This record belongs to a study of blood T cells in healthy people across ages. Combining a sample-barcoded 5' primer with a J-beta primer mix, a second PCR ran for about 6 to 12 cycles. Each cDNA molecule received a tag from a template-switch adaptor that had 12 random nucleotides. Each CDR3 protein is one row after TCRdb ran MiXCR on the 5' RACE reads. The sample lists about 1 million distinct CDR3 sequences, around 43% occurring once.

The sequenced material came from blood. The receptor was isolated from a woman aged 60-70 years in good health. The rearrangement links TRBV24-1 to TRBJ2-1; D gene uncertain. The CDR3 coding sequence is TGTGCCACCAGCAGCTTAGGGTTTGAGCAGTTCTTC. Its protein is CATSSLGFEQFF.